The 15 T cell receptor beta chains in this list originate from one sample, sequenced in a study of blood T cell repertoires in COVID-19. Profiled with immunoSEQ multiplex PCR; TCRdb holds only in-frame clones, not every one. In the table there are around 110,000 clones, around nine tenths of which are singletons. Input material: peripheral blood. The receptors here all came from a young woman with acute or convalescent COVID-19.

The genes are TRBV12-3 or TRBV12-4 and TRBJ1-2; 8 nucleotides match TRBD1. The CDR3 totals 13 residues. V lost 7 bases, J lost 6 bases, and 7 bases stayed unmatched. This CDR3 is CASTGQGLHGYTF. CDR3 nucleotide sequence: TGTGCCAGCACCGGACAGGGTTTACATGGCTACACCTTC.

The CDR3 loop is CASRGPGSYNSPLHF. The CDR3 DNA reads as TGTGCCAGCAGGGGCCCCGGCTCCTATAATTCACCCCTCCACTTT. The chain combines TRBV2 with TRBJ1-6; D remains unclear. The CDR3 contains 15 residues. Germline loops: CDR1 SNHLY, CDR2 FYNNEI. V was shortened by 6 bases and J by 0 bases, with 9 bases between the two germline ends. The complete variable domain, with remaining parts taken from reference TRBV2 and TRBJ1-6, reads EPEVTQTPSHQVTQMGQEVILRCVPISNHLYFYWYRQILGQKVEFLVSFYNNEISEKSEIFDDQFSVERPDGSNFTLKIRSTKLEDSAMYFCASRGPGSYNSPLHFGNGTRLTVT.

This clone appeared a single time. The same CDR3 is also encoded by other DNA sequences in this sample. The V gene is TRBV9, the J gene TRBJ1-2; 7 nucleotides match TRBD1. The germline V gene encodes CDR1 SGDLS and CDR2 YYNGEE. The CDR3 is 13 residues long. With 2 bases clipped from V and 2 bases from J, the junction kept 0 bases outside the gene matches. CDR3 coding DNA: TGTGCCAGCAGCGTGGACAGGAACTATGGCTACACCTTC. As protein: CASSVDRNYGYTF.

The sample holds one count of this clone. The chain links TRBV12-3 or TRBV12-4 to TRBJ1-5, with D unresolved. The length of the CDR3 is 13 residues. Trimming left V 7 bases short and J 3 bases short, with 10 bases between. The CDR3 loop is CASTGDFNQPQHF. The DNA for the CDR3 is TGTGCCAGCACCGGGGATTTCAATCAGCCCCAGCATTTT.

The V call is TRBV6-2 or TRBV6-3, the J call TRBJ2-7, with a tentative D call TRBD1 (5 bases). The V end was cut by 0 bases, the J end by 0 bases, with 12 bases between. Germline V gene sequence: CDR1 MNHEY, CDR2 SVGEGT. This CDR3 has 16 residues. The CDR3 here is CASSYSKTEGSYEQYF. Here the CDR3 DNA reads TGTGCCAGCAGTTACTCGAAGACAGAAGGCTCCTACGAGCAGTACTTC.

This chain joins TRBV27 and TRBJ2-3; D is unresolved. V was pared by 1 base and J by 5 bases, with 7 bases between. CDR3 length equals 13 residues. In germline, CDR1 is MNHEY, CDR2 SMNVEV (reference sequence). CDR3 nucleotide sequence: TGTGCCAGCAGTTTATTCCCGGGAGATACGCAGTATTTT. Translated, it gives CASSLFPGDTQYF.

The rearrangement uses TRBV7-9 and TRBJ2-7; D is undetermined. The CDR3 spans 12 residues. Germline V gives CDR1 SEHNR, CDR2 FQNEAQ (reference sequence). Trimming pared 1 base from V and 4 bases from J, leaving 5 bases between. CDR3 bases: TGTGCCAGCAGCTTAGGTAGATACGAGCAGTACTTC. The encoded protein is CASSLGRYEQYF. Supplemented by reference TRBV7-9 and TRBJ2-7, the full variable domain reads DTGVSQNPRHKITKRGQNVTFRCDPISEHNRLYWYRQTLGQGPEFLTYFQNEAQLEKSRLLSDRFSAERPKGSFSTLEIQRTEQGDSAMYLCASSLGRYEQYFGPGTRLTVT.

The CDR3 reads CATSDTGQEHREQYF. CDR3 nucleotide sequence: TGTGCCACCAGTGACACAGGACAGGAGCATCGGGAGCAGTACTTC. The chain is built from TRBV24-1 and TRBJ2-7, with 7 bases that match TRBD1. The CDR3 totals 15 residues. V lost 4 bases, J lost 7 bases, and 12 bases stayed unmatched. Germline CDR1 KGHDR, CDR2 SFDVKD.

The V and J genes are TRBV7-2 and TRBJ1-5, with D hard to call. V lost 5 bases and J lost 0, with 5 bases in between. Per germline, CDR1 SGHTA and CDR2 FQGNSA. This CDR3 has 13 amino acids. The CDR3 sequence is CASSPNSNQPQHF. The CDR3 region has the DNA TGTGCCAGCAGCCCAAATAGCAATCAGCCCCAGCATTTT.

V is TRBV14 and J is TRBJ1-2, with a tentative D call TRBD1 (5 bases). V lost 2 bases and J 3 bases, leaving 10 bases between the germline ends. The germline V gene encodes CDR1 SGHDN and CDR2 FVKESK. The CDR3 covers 14 residues. For the CDR3, the DNA is TGTGCCAGCAGCCAATATCGGGGGGACTATGGCTACACCTTC. Translation gives CASSQYRGDYGYTF.

V usage is TRBV6-2 or TRBV6-3 and J usage is TRBJ1-1; no clear D. This CDR3 region has 13 residues. V dropped 2 bases and J dropped 7 bases, with 11 bases sitting between them. CDR1 MNHEY and CDR2 SVGEGT come from the germline V gene. CDR3 sequence reads: CASSYRSAIEAFF. DNA for the CDR3: TGTGCCAGCAGTTACCGAAGCGCTATTGAAGCTTTCTTT.

The chain combines TRBV19 with TRBJ2-5; 7 bases map to TRBD2. This CDR3 contains 17 residues. Germline V gives CDR1 LNHDA, CDR2 SQIVND (reference sequence). V gave up 0 bases and J gave up 2 bases; unmatched junction bases: 9. CDR3 bases: TGTGCCAGTAGTATAGACCCCTTCGGGACTACACAAGAGACCCAGTACTTC. It is translated as CASSIDPFGTTQETQYF.

This rearrangement joins TRBV10-3 to TRBJ1-2; 10 nucleotides line up with TRBD1. This CDR3 comprises 16 residues. The ends lost 6 bases at V and 6 bases at J; junction bases unmatched: 13. The germline V gene encodes CDR1 ENHRY and CDR2 SYGVKD. The CDR3 is CAISGYRDRGFDGYTF. Here the CDR3 DNA reads TGTGCCATCAGCGGATACAGGGACAGGGGATTCGATGGCTACACCTTC.

The chain joins TRBV30 to TRBJ1-1; D not resolved. The germline V gene encodes CDR1 GTSNPN and CDR2 SVGIG (reference sequence). The V end lost 4 bases, the J end lost 0 bases, and 12 bases lay between the germline ends. The CDR3 contains 14 residues. The CDR3 region is CAWKFRGLNTEAFF. In nucleotides, the CDR3 is TGTGCCTGGAAATTTCGGGGATTGAACACTGAAGCTTTCTTT.

The rearrangement uses TRBV11-2 and TRBJ1-1; tentative D call: TRBD1 (6 bases). V lost 5 bases and J lost 5, with 30 bases in between. Germline assignment: CDR1 SGHAT and CDR2 FQNNGV. The CDR3 consists of 19 residues. The CDR3: CASSQDSFGDKIIRTEAFF. The CDR3 DNA reads TGTGCCAGCAGCCAAGACTCATTCGGGGACAAAATTATTCGGACTGAAGCTTTCTTT.